This T cell receptor beta chain was sequenced in a study of T-cell memory formation after mild COVID-19. A few counts support this clonotype. cDNA libraries for TCR alpha and TCR beta, carrying sample barcodes and UMIs, came from 5'RACE with constant-segment primers. TCRdb redid the calling of the 5' RACE reads with MiXCR, one entry per CDR3 protein. The data contain some 150,000 distinct CDR3 sequences, 6% of them singletons. V lost 6 bases and J 4 bases, leaving 18 bases between the germline ends. Looked up from germline, CDR1 is KGHSH and CDR2 is LQKENI. This CDR3 region has 15 residues. The V gene is TRBV18, the J gene TRBJ1-2; TRBD1 might be the D (6 bases). Input material: PBMCs or a T cell subset sorted from them (not recorded which). The clonotype originates from an adult woman who had mild COVID-19 (a few samples of this study predate the infection). Cell type and time point are not known. CDR3 protein: CASSYNREASYGYTF. CDR3 in DNA: TGTGCCAGCTCGTACAACAGGGAGGCTTCCTATGGCTACACCTTC.